These 9 T cell receptor beta chains were sequenced from one sample in a study of T cells in localized non-small cell lung cancer. Profiling relied on immunoSEQ multiplex PCR, and the TCRdb table lists in-frame clones only, not all of them. Here the sample spans 55,000 to 65,000 clones, 90% to 95% being singletons. The starting material was peripheral blood, obtained before any cancer treatment. All receptors derive from a man aged 35 to 70 with stage I lung adenocarcinoma.

The gene calls are TRBV11-2 and TRBJ2-2; D may match TRBD1 or TRBD2 (6 bases each). This CDR3 is built from 16 residues. The germline V and J ends were trimmed by 3 bases and 4 bases, with 15 bases remaining between them. CDR1 SGHAT and CDR2 FQNNGV come from the germline V gene. CDR3: CASSLPFGGLTGELFF. CDR3 DNA sequence: TGTGCCAGCAGCTTGCCTTTCGGGGGCCTCACCGGGGAGCTGTTTTTT.

The rearrangement links TRBV4-3 to TRBJ2-7, with TRBD1 as a possible D gene (5 bases). The length of the CDR3 is 13 residues. Germline CDR1 reads LGHNA; CDR2 reads YSLEER. V lost 1 base and J lost 6, with 10 bases in between. The CDR3 is CASSQVQETEQYF. The CDR3 DNA follows: TGCGCCAGCAGCCAAGTACAGGAAACCGAGCAGTACTTC.

This sequence joins TRBV18 and TRBJ2-3; 9 nucleotides match TRBD2. The CDR3 loop spans 16 amino acids. Unmatched junction bases numbered 3, after V lost 2 bases and J lost 0 bases. Germline CDR1 and CDR2: KGHSH and LQKENI. The CDR3 coding sequence is TGTGCCAGCTCACCAAGGCTAGCGGGGAGCACAGATACGCAGTATTTT. Protein: CASSPRLAGSTDTQYF.

The chain joins TRBV10-3 to TRBJ2-5, with D perhaps given as TRBD1 or TRBD2 (5 bases each). The J call may be faulty, since TRBJ2-7 better matches the DNA end. The V gene's germline CDR1 is ENHRY and CDR2 SYGVKD. This CDR3 region has 12 residues. The CDR3 DNA reads TGTGCCATCAGGATCGAGGGGAACGAGCAGTACTTC. Its protein is CAIRIEGNEQYF.

V usage is TRBV7-9 and J usage is TRBJ2-7, with D perhaps TRBD1 (6 bases). Trimming pared 5 bases from V and 3 bases from J, leaving 11 bases between. This CDR3 comprises 13 residues. Germline values: CDR1 SEHNR, CDR2 FQNEAQ (reference sequence). The CDR3 region is CASSRQDFYEQYF. The CDR3, as DNA: TGTGCCAGCAGCAGACAGGATTTCTACGAGCAGTACTTC.

The rearrangement joins TRBV5-1 to TRBJ2-1, with 10 bases identical to TRBD2. V lost 6 bases to trimming and J lost 7 bases; unmatched junction nucleotides: 7. This CDR3 comprises 14 residues. Per germline, CDR1 SGHRS and CDR2 YFSETQ. Here the CDR3 DNA reads TGCGCCAGCACAGCGGGAGGGCCGTTGAATGAGCAGTTCTTC. This gives the protein CASTAGGPLNEQFF.

This clone was seen a single time. The CDR3 protein is CASKDALNTEAFF. The CDR3 nucleotides are TGTGCCAGCAAAGACGCATTGAACACTGAAGCTTTCTTT. The chain uses TRBV28 and TRBJ1-1; D is unclear. CDR1 is MDHEN, CDR2 SYDVKM, per germline. Trimming pared 7 bases from V and 0 bases from J, leaving 9 bases between. This CDR3 contains 13 residues.

V and J are TRBV6-1 and TRBJ2-1, with 12 bases matching TRBD2. V lost 2 bases to trimming and J lost 10 bases; unmatched junction nucleotides: 15. This CDR3 is built from 18 residues. Germline V gene sequence: CDR1 MNHNS, CDR2 SASEGT. The CDR3 region is CASSESRGRLAGVGEQFF. The CDR3, as DNA: TGTGCCAGCAGTGAATCCAGGGGGCGACTAGCGGGAGTGGGAGAGCAGTTCTTC.

This clone has just a few counts. The junction departs from germline at one end; a sequencing error may be responsible. The CDR3 sequence is CASSTPTGTVRF. CDR3 in DNA: TGTGCCAGCAGCACCCCAACCGGGACAGTTCGCTTT. The rearrangement links TRBV28 to TRBJ1-4, with 7 positions matching TRBD1. This CDR3 spans 12 amino acids. Germline V gene lookup returns CDR1 MDHEN and CDR2 SYDVKM.